Each of the 4 T cell receptor beta chains below was sequenced from the same sample in a study of cytotoxic CD8 clonotypes in ibrutinib-treated CLL. The repertoire was sequenced with immunoSEQ multiplex PCR; TCRdb's copy has only in-frame clones and lacks some. Of about 45,000 clones in the sample, approximately 65% were seen once. This sample comprised PBMCs, obtained after 24 months of ibrutinib treatment. The origin of the receptors is a human donor with chronic lymphocytic leukemia.

This clone showed up just a few times. The chain links TRBV18 to TRBJ1-3; 8 nucleotides line up with TRBD1. Germline V gene sequence: CDR1 KGHSH, CDR2 LQKENI. This CDR3 is built from 16 residues. Trimming at V came to 6 bases and at J to 0 bases, leaving 7 bases not matched to a gene. In nucleotides, the CDR3 is TGTGCCAGCTCTAGGACAGGGTCGAGCTCTGGAAACACCATATATTTT. It specifies CASSRTGSSSGNTIYF.

This clone turned up a few times. The chain links TRBV4-2 to TRBJ2-2; TRBD1 matches 7 bases. Germline V gene sequence: CDR1 LGHNA, CDR2 YNFKEQ. The J segment lost 5 bases and the V segment lost 1 base, leaving 7 bases of the junction unmatched. The CDR3 contains 16 residues. The CDR3 DNA follows: TGTGCCAGCAGCCAAGGACAGGGCCCGAGGACCGGGGAGCTGTTTTTT. It translates to CASSQGQGPRTGELFF.

In its sample, this clone was seen many times. This CDR3 is CASGREDEAFF. The CDR3 DNA sequence: TGTGCCAGCGGTCGGGAGGATGAAGCTTTCTTT. This sequence joins TRBV21-1 and TRBJ1-1. TRBV21-1 is a known pseudogene. The CDR3 has 11 residues.

This clone was found once. The gene calls are TRBV5-1 and TRBJ2-7, with D maybe TRBD1 (6 bases). The CDR3 has 16 amino acids. Deletions cut 3 bases from V and 6 bases from J, with 22 bases between. Per the germline V gene, CDR1 is SGHRS and CDR2 is YFSETQ. This CDR3 reads CASSWPGGSGGGEQYF. The CDR3 DNA follows: TGCGCCAGCAGCTGGCCCGGAGGTTCTGGGGGCGGCGAGCAGTACTTC.